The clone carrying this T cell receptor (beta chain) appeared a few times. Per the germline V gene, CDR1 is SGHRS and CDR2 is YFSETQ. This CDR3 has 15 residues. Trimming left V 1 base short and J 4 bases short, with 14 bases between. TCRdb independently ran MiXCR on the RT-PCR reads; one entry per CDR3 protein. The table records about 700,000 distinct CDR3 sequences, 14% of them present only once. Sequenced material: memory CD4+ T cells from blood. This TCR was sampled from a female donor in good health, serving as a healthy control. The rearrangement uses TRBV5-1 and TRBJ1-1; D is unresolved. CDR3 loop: CASSLSSSGGTEAFF. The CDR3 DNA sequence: TGCGCCAGCAGCTTGTCCTCCTCGGGAGGCACTGAAGCTTTCTTT.